This is a list of T cell receptor beta chains from one sample in a study of blood T cell repertoires in COVID-19. The repertoire was sequenced with immunoSEQ multiplex PCR; TCRdb's copy has only in-frame clones and lacks some. The data contain 30,000 or so clones, 65% to 70% of them singletons. The specimen was peripheral blood. These receptors all stem from a human donor in a cohort sampled during active COVID-19. CDR3s include the opening cysteine and the closing phenylalanine or tryptophan. Each record gives: clone size, V gene, J gene, D gene, CDR3 protein, CDR3 DNA. A D gene is named only where the DNA matches it firmly. Rows give clone size only sometimes, using once, few, many, or a class for an expanded clone.

NA	TRBV18	TRBJ2-5	NA	CASSGARGVETQYF	TGTGCCAGCTCAGGGGCCAGGGGAGTGGAGACCCAGTACTTC
NA	TRBV5-1	TRBJ1-1	NA	CASSLTGLNTEAFF	TGCGCCAGCAGCTTGACAGGGTTGAACACTGAAGCTTTCTTT
NA	TRBV10-3	TRBJ1-2	TRBD1	CAISPQGDGYTF	TGTGCCATCAGCCCACAGGGGGATGGCTACACCTTC
NA	TRBV5-1	TRBJ1-4	NA	CASSPGQNEKLFF	TGCGCCAGCAGCCCTGGACAGAATGAAAAACTGTTTTTT
NA	TRBV7-3	TRBJ2-1	TRBD1	CASSLRTGGNYNEQFF	TGTGCCAGCAGCTTACGAACAGGGGGCAACTACAATGAGCAGTTCTTC
once	TRBV7-9	TRBJ1-1	NA	CASSLARAGGGEAFF	TGTGCCAGCAGCTTAGCGCGGGCCGGGGGGGGCGAAGCTTTCTTT
NA	TRBV11-3	TRBJ1-2	NA	CASSPTVGNYGYTF	TGTGCCAGCAGCCCCACAGTCGGCAACTATGGCTACACCTTC
once	TRBV11-2	TRBJ2-1	NA	CASSLGWEANEQFF	TGTGCCAGCAGCTTAGGGTGGGAGGCCAATGAGCAGTTCTTC
few	TRBV12-3/TRBV12-4	TRBJ2-7	TRBD1	CASSTGGSYEQYF	TGTGCCAGCAGCACAGGGGGCAGCTACGAGCAGTACTTC
NA	TRBV7-9	TRBJ2-5	TRBD2	CASRGISGEQETQYF	TGTGCCAGCAGGGGAATTAGCGGGGAACAAGAGACCCAGTACTTC
NA	TRBV19	TRBJ1-5	NA	CASTPVGTSGAQHF	TGTGCCAGTACCCCGGTTGGGACGTCGGGGGCCCAGCATTTT
NA	TRBV5-4	TRBJ2-2	NA	CASSLAQGPGELFF	TGTGCCAGCAGCTTGGCACAGGGCCCCGGGGAGCTGTTTTTT
NA	TRBV7-2	TRBJ1-4	NA	CASSLPVNEKLFF	TGTGCCAGCAGCTTACCGGTTAATGAAAAACTGTTTTTT
once	TRBV19	TRBJ1-5	NA	CASSPTGNQPQHF	TGTGCCAGTAGTCCAACAGGTAATCAGCCCCAGCATTTT
NA	TRBV9	TRBJ2-5	NA	CASSSTLGGETQYF	TGTGCCAGCAGCTCCACACTAGGCGGGGAGACCCAGTACTTC
NA	TRBV7-9	TRBJ2-4	TRBD1	CASSLSLGATGAENIQYF	TGTGCCAGCAGCTTATCACTCGGAGCGACAGGGGCCGAAAACATTCAGTACTTC
NA	TRBV5-6	TRBJ1-2	TRBD1	CASSLDRGHGYTF	TGTGCCAGCAGCCTGGACAGGGGCCATGGCTACACCTTC
NA	TRBV7-2	TRBJ1-4	NA	CASSLDQANEKLFF	TGTGCCAGCAGCTTAGACCAGGCTAATGAAAAACTGTTTTTT
once	TRBV3-1/TRBV3-2	TRBJ2-7	NA	CASSQRRSSYEQYF	TGTGCCAGCAGCCAACGACGGAGCTCCTACGAGCAGTACTTC
few	TRBV7-8	TRBJ1-2	NA	CASSESRQTSNYGYTF	TGTGCCAGCAGCGAATCGAGGCAGACTTCTAACTATGGCTACACCTTC
NA	TRBV7-9	TRBJ1-1	NA	CASSLVFRGLTEAFF	TGTGCCAGCAGCTTAGTTTTCAGGGGCCTCACTGAAGCTTTCTTT
NA	TRBV4-3	TRBJ1-1	TRBD1	CASSQEILGQKNTEAFF	TGCGCCAGCAGCCAAGAGATTCTGGGACAGAAGAACACTGAAGCTTTCTTT